The rows below give T cell receptor beta chains drawn from one sample of a study of glioma-infiltrating T cells after dendritic cell vaccination. Sequencing used immunoSEQ multiplex PCR; TCRdb keeps in-frame clones, though not all of them. Here the sample spans over 90,000 clones, 81% being singletons. This specimen was blood, taken before dendritic cell vaccination. The receptors were gathered from a human donor with glioblastoma. CDR3s include the opening cysteine and the closing phenylalanine or tryptophan. Fields, in order: CDR3 DNA, CDR3 protein, clone size, J gene, D gene, V gene. A D gene is named only where the DNA matches it firmly. Clone size is not always given. Where it is, it says once, few, many or a class for expanded clones.

TGCGCCAGCAGCCAACTCTCGACAGGGCGATATAGCAATCAGCCCCAGCATTTT	CASSQLSTGRYSNQPQHF	once	TRBJ1-5	TRBD1	TRBV4-1
TGTGCCAGCAGCGCAAGATCAGGACAGGGGCCAGACGAGCAGTACTTC	CASSARSGQGPDEQYF	-	TRBJ2-7	TRBD1	TRBV9
TGTGCCAGCAGTCCCCCCGGGACAGGGGGCGACGAGCAGTACTTC	CASSPPGTGGDEQYF	-	TRBJ2-7	TRBD1	TRBV6-6
TGTGCCAGCAGTGAAAGCGGGGGGGCCACAGATACGCAGTATTTT	CASSESGGATDTQYF	few	TRBJ2-3	TRBD2	TRBV6-4
TGTGCCAGCTGCGTGGGGACCGGGGGATATTCACCCCTCCACTTT	CASCVGTGGYSPLHF	-	TRBJ1-6	-	TRBV18
TGTGCCAGCAGCGTAGACCAGAGGGACACCGGGGAGCTGTTTTTT	CASSVDQRDTGELFF	-	TRBJ2-2	-	TRBV9
TGTGCCAGCAGCCAAGTTTTAAATCAGCCCCAGCATTTT	CASSQVLNQPQHF	-	TRBJ1-5	-	TRBV4-2
TGTGCCAGCAGCTTCATCCAGGGCCACGATCACGGCAATCAGCCCCAGCATTTT	CASSFIQGHDHGNQPQHF	-	TRBJ1-5	-	TRBV5-6
TGTGCCAGCAGTGCGTCCCGGGACAGGGGGGGCTATGGCTACACCTTC	CASSASRDRGGYGYTF	-	TRBJ1-2	TRBD1	TRBV2
TGTGCAAGTCGCTTAGCGGGCCGACAGAGAGCCACTATGATGAACACTGAAGCTTTCTTT	CASRLAGRQRATMMNTEAFF	many	TRBJ1-1	-	TRBV12-2
TGCGCCAGCAGCCAAGTAGCAGGGTCTGGAAACACCATATATTTT	CASSQVAGSGNTIYF	-	TRBJ1-3	-	TRBV4-1
TGTGCCAGCAGCCCTAGCGGGGGGGCCGGTTCCTACAATGAGCAGTTCTTC	CASSPSGGAGSYNEQFF	-	TRBJ2-1	TRBD2	TRBV4-2
TGCGCCAGCACCCCGATGCTGGGGGCATACAATGAGCAGTTCTTC	CASTPMLGAYNEQFF	-	TRBJ2-1	-	TRBV5-1
TGTGCCAGCAGCCGTGGAGGGGGCGGGAACACTGAAGCTTTCTTT	CASSRGGGGNTEAFF	-	TRBJ1-1	TRBD1	TRBV9
TGTGCCAGCAGCAGGGGGACGCATCAGCCCCAGCATTTT	CASSRGTHQPQHF	-	TRBJ1-5	-	TRBV11-3
TGCGCCAGCAGCCCAGCGGGGGATAAAGAGACCCAGTACTTC	CASSPAGDKETQYF	-	TRBJ2-5	TRBD2	TRBV4-3
TGTGCCAGCAGTTACTCGTTCTTGAACACTGAAGCTTTCTTT	CASSYSFLNTEAFF	few	TRBJ1-1	-	TRBV6-5
TGTGCCAGCAGCCAGAGGCTAGTGGCAGATACGCAGTATTTT	CASSQRLVADTQYF	-	TRBJ2-3	-	TRBV11-1
TGTGCCAGCAGTGAATCCAGCGGGGGGATGGAGACCCAGTACTTC	CASSESSGGMETQYF	few	TRBJ2-5	TRBD2	TRBV2
TGTGCCAGCAGCCCAGATGCGACAGCCCTCTATGGCTACACCTTC	CASSPDATALYGYTF	-	TRBJ1-2	-	TRBV5-4
TGCGCCAGCAGCCTCGGGGGGGCCCCAGATACGCAGTATTTT	CASSLGGAPDTQYF	-	TRBJ2-3	TRBD2	TRBV5-1
TGCGCCAGCAGTGACCCCCGCGGGTCCGGCTACACCTTC	CASSDPRGSGYTF	-	TRBJ1-2	-	TRBV10-1
TGTGCCAGCAGCTCCTTGACAGGGGGCGTACAGCCCCAGCATTTT	CASSSLTGGVQPQHF	-	TRBJ1-5	TRBD1	TRBV28
TGTGCCAGCAGTCTTCACCCGACAGTCTACGAGCAGTACTTC	CASSLHPTVYEQYF	-	TRBJ2-7	-	TRBV27
TGCGCCAGCAGTGATCGAAACAGGGGGCCCGAAAAACTGTTTTTT	CASSDRNRGPEKLFF	few	TRBJ1-4	TRBD1	TRBV10-2
TGTGCCAGCAGCTTCACCACAGATCACGCAGATACGCAGTATTTT	CASSFTTDHADTQYF	-	TRBJ2-3	-	TRBV9